The rows below give T cell receptor beta chains drawn from one sample of a study of blood T cells in healthy people across ages. In TCRdb, the 5' RACE reads were re-called with MiXCR into one record per CDR3 protein. The sample has approximately 730,000 distinct CDR3 sequences; roughly 53% are singletons. Sequenced input: blood. These receptors all come from an elderly man in good health. The CDR3 runs from the conserved cysteine through the conserved F or W. A D gene is named only where the DNA matches it firmly. Part of the rows lack a size; the others show once, few, many or a class for expanded clones.

J	size	D	V	DNA	CDR3
TRBJ2-7	NA	TRBD1	TRBV2	TGTGCCAGCAGCCGGGGGACAGGGTATCTCTACGAGCAGTACTTC	CASSRGTGYLYEQYF
TRBJ2-5	NA	NA	TRBV6-5	TGTGCCAGCAGGGACCCCAGCCGAGAGACCCAGTACTTC	CASRDPSRETQYF
TRBJ1-2	NA	TRBD1	TRBV24-1	TGTGCCACCAGTGACCCTGGGACAGGGAATGGCTACACCTTC	CATSDPGTGNGYTF
TRBJ2-7	NA	TRBD2	TRBV6-5	TGTGCCAGCAGTGTGACTAGCGGTGTCTACGAGCAGTACTTC	CASSVTSGVYEQYF
TRBJ1-5	NA	NA	TRBV6-2/TRBV6-3	TGTGCCAGCACCTACACGGCCCTTGGGAGTCAGCCCCAGCATTTT	CASTYTALGSQPQHF
TRBJ2-3	NA	TRBD2	TRBV3-1	TGTGCCAGCAGCCAAGTAATAGCGGGGAGATATAGAGACGCGTATTTT	CASSQVIAGRYRDAYF
TRBJ2-7	NA	NA	TRBV20-1	TGCAGTGCTTATAGCGGGACAGGCTCCTACGAGCAGTACTTC	CSAYSGTGSYEQYF
TRBJ2-1	NA	TRBD2	TRBV7-9	TGTGCCAGCAGCCGGCGCGGGAGACGGGGTAATGAGCAGTTCTTC	CASSRRGRRGNEQFF
TRBJ2-1	few	TRBD2	TRBV6-1	TGTGCCAGCAGCCCTCCTTCCCGACTAGCGGGAGGTCAGGGTGAGCAGTTCTTC	CASSPPSRLAGGQGEQFF
TRBJ1-2	NA	NA	TRBV25-1	TGTGCCAGCAGTGAATATGCCGCGGTACGAGGCTACACCTTC	CASSEYAAVRGYTF
TRBJ2-1	few	NA	TRBV5-1	TGCACCAGCAGCTTGGGTGTAACAGGGACGCTACTAGATGAGCAGTTCTTC	CTSSLGVTGTLLDEQFF
TRBJ1-4	NA	NA	TRBV25-1	TGTGCCAGCAGTGATGCTGGGTCTAGGGTAAAACTGTTTTTT	CASSDAGSRVKLFF
TRBJ1-1	few	NA	TRBV5-1	TGCGCCAGCAGCCGGAGAGAGAACACTGAAGCTTTCTTT	CASSRRENTEAFF
TRBJ1-6	NA	NA	TRBV12-3/TRBV12-4	TGTGCCAGCAGTTTATTGGGGTTTAATTCACCCCTCCACTTT	CASSLLGFNSPLHF
TRBJ2-3	NA	TRBD2	TRBV20-1	TGCAGTCCATTGGCGGGAGGGCGCAGGGATACGCAGTATTTT	CSPLAGGRRDTQYF
TRBJ2-1	NA	TRBD1	TRBV10-3	TGTGCCATCAGCCAGGGACAGGGGCCTCCGCAGTTCTTC	CAISQGQGPPQFF
TRBJ1-2	NA	NA	TRBV27	TGTGCCAGCAGGTCCCCAAAGGGGAGCTTGGACTATGGCTACACCTTC	CASRSPKGSLDYGYTF
TRBJ2-7	NA	TRBD1	TRBV24-1	TGTGCCACCAGTGCCGGACAGGGGAAATCCTACGAACAGTACTTC	CATSAGQGKSYEQYF
TRBJ2-3	few	TRBD2	TRBV2	TGTGCCAGCAGTGAACTAGCGGCTACAGATACGCAGTATTTT	CASSELAATDTQYF
TRBJ1-2	NA	TRBD1	TRBV7-2	TGTGCCAGCAGCTTATACAGGGGAAACTATGGCTACACCTTC	CASSLYRGNYGYTF
TRBJ2-7	NA	NA	TRBV5-1	TGCGCCAGCAGCTTATCGGCCGATGCCTCCTACGAGCAGTACTTC	CASSLSADASYEQYF
TRBJ2-1	NA	TRBD2	TRBV7-9	TGTGCCAGCAGCTTAGCATTTGCGGGAGGGCCCTATGAGCAGTTCTTC	CASSLAFAGGPYEQFF
TRBJ2-4	few	TRBD1	TRBV5-1	TGCGCCAGCAGCTCCCTCCCAGGACAGGTTAAAAACATTCAGTACTTC	CASSSLPGQVKNIQYF
TRBJ2-4	few	TRBD2	TRBV4-2	TGTGCCAGCAGCCAAGCGACTAGCGGGAGCCAAAAACATCAGTACTTC	CASSQATSGSQKHQYF
TRBJ2-6	NA	TRBD1	TRBV11-1	TGTGCCAGCGGACAGGGCACCACTGGGGCCAACGTCCTGACTTTC	CASGQGTTGANVLTF
TRBJ2-7	NA	NA	TRBV4-1	TGCGCCAGCAGCCAAGCCCCCAGGGTCGAGCAGTACTTC	CASSQAPRVEQYF
TRBJ2-5	NA	TRBD1	TRBV18	TGTGCCAGCTCACCAAGCGGGACAGGGGGACAAGAGACCCAGTACTTC	CASSPSGTGGQETQYF
TRBJ2-1	NA	NA	TRBV18	TGTGCCAGCTCACCGGTAGGAGCGCTACTCTACAATGAGCAGTTCTTC	CASSPVGALLYNEQFF
TRBJ2-7	NA	TRBD2	TRBV25-1	TGTGCCAGCAGTGAATATGGCGGGAGAACCCCTGACGAGCAGTACTTC	CASSEYGGRTPDEQYF
TRBJ2-5	NA	NA	TRBV19	TGTGCCAGTAGTCCCACCCGTTCAGGGAGGGAGACCCAGTACTTC	CASSPTRSGRETQYF
TRBJ2-7	few	TRBD2	TRBV9	TGTGCCAGCAGCGTAGGTCGGGAGGGCCGCGAGCAGTACTTC	CASSVGREGREQYF
TRBJ2-1	NA	TRBD2	TRBV12-5	TGTGCTAGTGGTTTGGTGGGGACTAGCGGGTACAATGAGCAGTTCTTC	CASGLVGTSGYNEQFF
TRBJ2-1	NA	NA	TRBV29-1	TGCAGCGGGATTGGTTTAGGGTTTGGGAGCAATGAGCAGTTCTTC	CSGIGLGFGSNEQFF
TRBJ2-7	NA	TRBD2	TRBV25-1	TGTGCCAGCAGATCTAGCGGGAGCCTCTACGAGCAGTACTTC	CASRSSGSLYEQYF
TRBJ2-1	NA	NA	TRBV4-1	TGCGCCAGCAGTCCAATCGAAAGGGGCTCCTACAATGAGCAGTTCTTC	CASSPIERGSYNEQFF
TRBJ2-6	few	NA	TRBV20-1	TGCAGTGCTAGTTGGGCTAGTCCTGGGGCCAACGTCCTGACTTTC	CSASWASPGANVLTF
TRBJ2-5	many	NA	TRBV7-9	TGTGCCAGCAGCTTAACAGGGTTCCAAGAGACCCAGTACTTC	CASSLTGFQETQYF
TRBJ1-2	few	NA	TRBV20-1	TGCAGTGCTACCCGACAGGTCCTGGGAGGCTACACCTTC	CSATRQVLGGYTF
TRBJ2-1	NA	NA	TRBV20-1	TGCTCTCCGGCTAGACCCGAGAGGGAGCAGTTCTTC	CSPARPEREQFF
TRBJ2-1	NA	TRBD2	TRBV6-6	TGTGCCAGCAGGCTCAAAGCGGGGCATGGGCAGTTCTTC	CASRLKAGHGQFF
TRBJ1-2	NA	NA	TRBV20-1	TGCAGTGCTAGAGATAGGGCAGGGTACTATGGCTACACCTTC	CSARDRAGYYGYTF
TRBJ2-5	NA	NA	TRBV9	TGTGCCAGCAGCGACGAGGACTTAAACGGGGAGCAGTACTTC	CASSDEDLNGEQYF
TRBJ2-1	NA	TRBD2	TRBV2	TGTGCCAGCAGTCCAATGGGGACTAGCGGGAGGAGCTCCTACAATGAGCAGTTCTTC	CASSPMGTSGRSSYNEQFF
TRBJ2-5	NA	NA	TRBV12-3/TRBV12-4	TGTGCCAGCAGCCCCGGGACCCAAGAAGGGGCAGATGAGCAGTACTTC	CASSPGTQEGADEQYF
TRBJ2-4	few	NA	TRBV7-2	TGTGCCAGCAGCTCACGGGACCCGGTAGGAATTCAGTACTTC	CASSSRDPVGIQYF
TRBJ2-7	NA	TRBD1	TRBV7-2	TGTGCCAGCTCCCGGGACAGGGCCACCCACGAGCAGTACTTC	CASSRDRATHEQYF
TRBJ1-2	few	NA	TRBV6-5	TGTGCCAGCAGCTACAGGGCCACTAACTATGGCTACACCTTC	CASSYRATNYGYTF